This T cell receptor (beta chain) appears in the sequencing data of a study of T cells in Graves' hyperthyroidism and ophthalmopathy. After removal of 1 base from V and 7 bases from J, the junction contained 5 bases not matched to a gene. CDR3 length: 16 residues. Per the germline V gene, CDR1 is SNHLY and CDR2 is FYNNEI. Findings of the study overall: Prediction of ophthalmopathy progression came a median roughly 6.7 months pre-onset.

As concerns this clonotype: Its antigen is undetermined.

Graves' hyperthyroidism without ophthalmopathy progression within 18 months was termed stable. Uncontrolled infection, other autoimmune disease, pregnancy or lactation barred patients from enrollment. The investigators amplified TCR beta CDR3 regions from RNA transcripts. When the TCR CDR3 underwent first-round RT-PCR, the HTBI primer set was used. TCRdb recomputed calls from the multiplex PCR reads with MiXCR, one row per CDR3 protein. The table lists 650,000 to 700,000 distinct CDR3 sequences, roughly 17% of them singletons. The source of this sequence is a man aged 50 to 60 with Graves' hyperthyroidism. The chain joins TRBV2 to TRBJ1-5; 12 positions agree with TRBD1. The sample consisted of blood. CDR3 in DNA: TGTGCCAGCAGTGAAGAGGGGACAGGGGGCCACCAGCCCCAGCATTTT. Its protein is CASSEEGTGGHQPQHF.